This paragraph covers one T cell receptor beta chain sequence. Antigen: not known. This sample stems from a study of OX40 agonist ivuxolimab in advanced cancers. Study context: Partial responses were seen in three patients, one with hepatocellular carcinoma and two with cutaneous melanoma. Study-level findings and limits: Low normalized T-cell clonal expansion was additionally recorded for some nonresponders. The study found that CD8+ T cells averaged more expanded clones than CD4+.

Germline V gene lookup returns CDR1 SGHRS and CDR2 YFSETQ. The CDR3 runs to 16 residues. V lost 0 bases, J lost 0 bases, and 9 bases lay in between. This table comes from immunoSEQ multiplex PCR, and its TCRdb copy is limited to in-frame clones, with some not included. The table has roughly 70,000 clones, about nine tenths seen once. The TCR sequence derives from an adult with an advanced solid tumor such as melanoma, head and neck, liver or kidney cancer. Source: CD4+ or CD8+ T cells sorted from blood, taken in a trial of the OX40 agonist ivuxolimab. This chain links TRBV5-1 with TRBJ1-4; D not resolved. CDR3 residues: CASSLGSSATNEKLFF. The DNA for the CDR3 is TGCGCCAGCAGCTTGGGCTCGTCTGCAACTAATGAAAAACTGTTTTTT. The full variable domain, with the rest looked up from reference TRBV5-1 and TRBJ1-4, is KAGVTQTPRYLIKTRGQQVTLSCSPISGHRSVSWYQQTPGQGLQFLFEYFSETQRNKGNFPGRFSGRQFSNSRSEMNVSTLELGDSALYLCASSLGSSATNEKLFFGSGTQLSVL.